This T cell receptor beta chain was captured by sequencing in a study of T cell repertoires in cytomegalovirus infection. Study background: Public TCR beta signatures were indicative of both CMV infection and a matching HLA type.

General study points: Within the response measured ex vivo, HLA-C-restricted CMV-specific TCR beta clonotypes were dominant.

Only a few counts were recorded for this clonotype. Its matching antigen is unknown. TCRdb reprocessed the reads via MiXCR and lists one record per CDR3 protein. The sample has around 310,000 distinct CDR3 sequences, 25% to 30% seen once. This CDR3 is 13 amino acids long. The ends were cut back, 1 base at V and 4 bases at J, with 7 bases in the middle. The specimen was cultured PBMCs, collected from culture after CMV antigen stimulation. V is TRBV12-3 or TRBV12-4 and J is TRBJ1-2; no firm D call. The receptor comes from a human donor in good health (CMV status not recorded). Some clones in this sample may be carry-over from other donors' samples. The CDR3 spells CASSLGELYGYTF. The CDR3 DNA sequence: TGTGCCAGCAGTTTAGGGGAGCTCTATGGCTACACCTTC.